Shown below are 13 T cell receptor beta chains from a single sample sequenced in a study of beta chain features in type 1 diabetes. Sequenced material consisted of expressed TCRB transcripts (all of the isolated RNA was reverse transcribed). TCRdb's table, derived via immunoSEQ multiplex PCR, lists solely in-frame clones and lacks some. The sample shows about 160,000 clones, 7.8% of them seen only once. General study results and limits: All four CD4+ subsets from Type 1 diabetes patients carried moderately but significantly shorter TCRB CDR3s.

Their specific antigens are unknown. Sample: central memory CD4+ T cells from blood. Receptor source: a woman aged 40 to 49 with type 1 diabetes.

A few counts support this clone. The chain combines TRBV9 with TRBJ2-2, with D perhaps TRBD1 (6 bases). The CDR3 contains 18 residues. Germline V gene sequence: CDR1 SGDLS, CDR2 YYNGEE. The V and J ends lost 0 bases and 8 bases respectively, with 23 bases between them. Written as DNA, the CDR3 is TGTGCCAGCAGCGTAGCTACGTGGAGGCAGGGGACGATGGGGGAGCTGTTTTTT. It yields the protein CASSVATWRQGTMGELFF.

This clone was counted between two and nine times. V is TRBV6-1 and J is TRBJ2-7; D ambiguous. This CDR3 has 14 amino acids. Trimming removed 0 bases from V and 7 bases from J, with 13 bases in between. From germline, CDR1 is MNHNS and CDR2 SASEGT. CDR3 region: CASSEALQVPEQYF. The CDR3 region has the DNA TGTGCCAGCAGTGAAGCGCTTCAGGTCCCGGAGCAGTACTTC.

This sequence joins TRBV4-1 and TRBJ1-2; D unresolved. CDR3 length equals 13 residues. The germline V gene has CDR1 MGHRA and CDR2 YSYEKL. The ends were cut back, 4 bases at V and 6 bases at J, with 12 bases in the middle. The CDR3, as DNA: TGCGCCAGCAGCCCCCGCACGGCGGATGGCTACACCTTC. Protein: CASSPRTADGYTF.

This clone was observed many times. The chain is built from TRBV7-2 and TRBJ1-2; D is possibly TRBD1 (6 bases). Germline values: CDR1 SGHTA, CDR2 FQGNSA. V lost 0 bases and J 3 bases, leaving 14 bases between the germline ends. The CDR3 is 16 residues long. The CDR3 here is CASSLASGQSDYGYTF. The CDR3 coding sequence is TGTGCCAGCAGCTTAGCGTCCGGACAGTCCGACTATGGCTACACCTTC.

The CDR3 reads CASRRQGDNAEAFF. CDR3 nucleotide sequence: TGTGCCAGCAGGCGGCAGGGCGATAACGCTGAAGCTTTCTTT. The chain links TRBV28 to TRBJ1-1; the D gene is possibly TRBD1 (5 bases). Germline V lookup: CDR1 MDHEN, CDR2 SYDVKM. V gave up 6 bases and J gave up 6 bases, with 17 bases separating them. The CDR3 spans 14 residues.

This clone was detected only a few times. V usage is TRBV5-1 and J usage is TRBJ1-1, with D perhaps TRBD1 (6 bases). In germline, CDR1 is SGHRS, CDR2 YFSETQ. V lost 0 bases and J 0 bases, leaving 6 bases between the germline ends. The length of the CDR3 is 14 residues. The CDR3, as DNA: TGCGCCAGCAGCTTGGACAGGGTGAACACTGAAGCTTTCTTT. Encoded protein: CASSLDRVNTEAFF.

This clone was picked up many times. J is TRBJ2-1 and V is TRBV5-6, with D unresolved. The germline gives CDR1 SGHDT, CDR2 YYEEEE. This CDR3 spans 14 amino acids. V was shortened by 3 bases and J by 5 bases, with 12 bases between the two germline ends. CDR3 protein: CASSSVRLNNEQFF. As DNA, the CDR3 is TGTGCCAGCAGCTCCGTTCGACTGAACAATGAGCAGTTCTTC.

This clone was seen more than once but under ten times. A junction boundary mismatches the germline segment, possibly from a read error. J is TRBJ2-5 and V is TRBV11-2; possible D gene TRBD2, 6 bases. Per germline, CDR1 SGHAT and CDR2 FQNNGV. The CDR3 runs to 13 residues. CDR3 sequence reads: CASSPNPGSPPDF. For the CDR3, the DNA is TGTGCCAGCAGCCCAAATCCCGGGAGCCCACCGGACTTC.

This clone came up a few times. The chain joins TRBV5-1 to TRBJ2-6; 7 bases align to TRBD1. The ends lost 3 bases at V and 1 base at J; junction bases unmatched: 4. In germline, CDR1 is SGHRS, CDR2 YFSETQ. There are 16 residues in the CDR3. CDR3 region: CASSSGTASGANVLTF. CDR3 sequence (DNA): TGCGCCAGCAGCTCCGGGACAGCTTCTGGGGCCAACGTCCTGACTTTC. The variable domain in full, with the rest retrieved from reference TRBV5-1 and TRBJ2-6, is KAGVTQTPRYLIKTRGQQVTLSCSPISGHRSVSWYQQTPGQGLQFLFEYFSETQRNKGNFPGRFSGRQFSNSRSEMNVSTLELGDSALYLCASSSGTASGANVLTFGAGSRLTVL.

A word on this clone: This same CDR3 is encoded by further DNA sequences in the sample. The genes are TRBV11-3 and TRBJ2-3; 7 bases match TRBD1. With V trimmed by 5 bases and J by 1 base, 3 bases remained unmatched. The CDR3 covers 14 residues. From germline, CDR1 is SGHNT and CDR2 YENEEA. CDR3: CASSPGGRTDTQYF. The CDR3 bases are TGTGCCAGCAGCCCAGGGGGACGCACAGATACGCAGTATTTT.

V gene TRBV30 combines with J gene TRBJ2-3; a weak D match, TRBD2 (6 bases). V lost 5 bases to trimming and J lost 4 bases, with 10 bases between them. The CDR3 spans 12 residues. CDR1 GTSNPN and CDR2 SVGIG come from the germline V gene (reference sequence). The CDR3 loop reads CAWSGEPDTQYF. The CDR3 DNA reads TGTGCCTGGTCGGGAGAACCAGATACGCAGTATTTT.

The rearrangement joins TRBV7-2 to TRBJ2-5, with TRBD2 as a possible D gene (5 bases). The CDR3 extends over 13 amino acids. V lost 1 base to trimming and J lost 6 bases, with 9 bases between them. Germline V gene lookup returns CDR1 SGHTA and CDR2 FQGNSA. The DNA of the CDR3 is TGTGCCAGCAGCTTAGACCCCGGGAAGACCCAGTACTTC. Translated, it gives CASSLDPGKTQYF. The full variable domain, completed using reference TRBV7-2 and TRBJ2-5, is GAGVSQSPSNKVTEKGKDVELRCDPISGHTALYWYRQSLGQGLEFLIYFQGNSAPDKSGLPSDRFSAERTGGSVSTLTIQRTQQEDSAVYLCASSLDPGKTQYFGPGTRLLVL.

The rearrangement links TRBV5-1 to TRBJ1-2, with 9 bases fitting TRBD1. Germline CDR1 and CDR2: SGHRS and YFSETQ. This CDR3 region has 16 residues. The ends lost 4 bases at V and 4 bases at J; junction bases unmatched: 11. CDR3: CASSASPGQGGYGYTF. The CDR3 bases are TGCGCCAGCAGCGCCTCACCGGGACAGGGCGGCTATGGCTACACCTTC.